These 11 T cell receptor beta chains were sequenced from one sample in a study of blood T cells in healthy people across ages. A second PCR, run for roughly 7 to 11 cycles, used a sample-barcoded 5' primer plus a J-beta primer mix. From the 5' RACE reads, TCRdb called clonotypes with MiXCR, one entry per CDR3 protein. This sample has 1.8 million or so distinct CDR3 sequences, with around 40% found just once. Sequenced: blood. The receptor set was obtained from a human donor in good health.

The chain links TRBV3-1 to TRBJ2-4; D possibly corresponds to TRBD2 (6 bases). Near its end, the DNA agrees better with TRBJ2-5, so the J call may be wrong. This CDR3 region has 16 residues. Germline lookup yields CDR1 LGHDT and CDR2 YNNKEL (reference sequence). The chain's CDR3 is CASSQDFWGTQETQYF. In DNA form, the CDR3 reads TGTGCCAGCAGCCAAGATTTTTGGGGGACTCAAGAGACCCAGTACTTC.

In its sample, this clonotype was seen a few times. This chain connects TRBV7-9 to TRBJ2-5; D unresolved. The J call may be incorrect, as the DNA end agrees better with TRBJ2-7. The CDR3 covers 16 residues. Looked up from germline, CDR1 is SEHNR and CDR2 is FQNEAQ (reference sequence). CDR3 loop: CASSLDGVVSVGEQYF. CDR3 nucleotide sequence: TGTGCCAGCAGCTTAGATGGCGTAGTCTCTGTAGGCGAGCAGTACTTC.

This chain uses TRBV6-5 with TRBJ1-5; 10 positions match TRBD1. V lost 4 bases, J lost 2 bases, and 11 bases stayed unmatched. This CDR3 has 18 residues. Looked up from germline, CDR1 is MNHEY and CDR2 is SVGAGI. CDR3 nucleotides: TGTGCCAGCAGTTCCATCTCGACAGGGGGCTTGGGCAATCAGCCCCAGCATTTT. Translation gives CASSSISTGGLGNQPQHF.

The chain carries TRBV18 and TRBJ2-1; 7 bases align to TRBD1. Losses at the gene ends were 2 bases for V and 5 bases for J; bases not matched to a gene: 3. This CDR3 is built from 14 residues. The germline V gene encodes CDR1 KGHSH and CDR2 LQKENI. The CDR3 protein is CASSPWDSHNEQFF. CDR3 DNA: TGTGCCAGCTCACCATGGGACAGTCACAATGAGCAGTTCTTC.

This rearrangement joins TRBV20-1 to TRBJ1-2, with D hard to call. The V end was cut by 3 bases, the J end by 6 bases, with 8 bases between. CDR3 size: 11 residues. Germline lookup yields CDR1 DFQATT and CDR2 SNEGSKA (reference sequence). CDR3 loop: CSASQINGYTF. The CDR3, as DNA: TGCAGTGCTAGCCAGATCAATGGCTACACCTTC.

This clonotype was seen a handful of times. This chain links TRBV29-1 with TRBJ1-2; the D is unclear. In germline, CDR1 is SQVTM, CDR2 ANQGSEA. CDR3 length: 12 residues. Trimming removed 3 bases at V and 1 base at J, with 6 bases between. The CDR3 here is CSVDGVNYGYTF. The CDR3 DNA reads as TGCAGCGTTGACGGGGTTAACTATGGCTACACCTTC. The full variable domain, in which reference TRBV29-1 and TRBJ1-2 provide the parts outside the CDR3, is SAVISQKPSRDICQRGTSLTIQCQVDSQVTMMFWYRQQPGQSLTLIATANQGSEATYESGFVIDKFPISRPNLTFSTLTVSNMSPEDSSIYLCSVDGVNYGYTFGSGTRLTVV.

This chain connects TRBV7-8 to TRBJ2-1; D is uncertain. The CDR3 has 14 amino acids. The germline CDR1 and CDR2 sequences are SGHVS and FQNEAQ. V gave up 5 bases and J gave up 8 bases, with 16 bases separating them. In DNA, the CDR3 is TGTGCCAGCAGCAATGCGATTGGTGGGGATGAGCAGTTCTTC. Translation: CASSNAIGGDEQFF.

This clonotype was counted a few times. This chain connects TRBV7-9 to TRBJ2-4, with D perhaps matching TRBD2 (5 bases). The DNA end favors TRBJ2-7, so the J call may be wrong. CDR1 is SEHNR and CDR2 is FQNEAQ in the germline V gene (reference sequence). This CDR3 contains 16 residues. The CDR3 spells CASSSVEADATYEQYF. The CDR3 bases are TGTGCCAGCAGCTCCGTCGAAGCGGACGCCACCTACGAGCAGTACTTC.

CDR3 sequence reads: CSVERGLFTEAFF. The DNA of the CDR3 is TGCAGCGTTGAGCGGGGGCTTTTCACTGAAGCTTTCTTT. The genes are TRBV29-1 and TRBJ1-1; TRBD1 is a possible D gene (6 bases). Per germline, CDR1 SQVTM and CDR2 ANQGSEA. V was cut by 3 bases and J by 4 bases, with 12 bases left in between. The CDR3 spans 13 residues.

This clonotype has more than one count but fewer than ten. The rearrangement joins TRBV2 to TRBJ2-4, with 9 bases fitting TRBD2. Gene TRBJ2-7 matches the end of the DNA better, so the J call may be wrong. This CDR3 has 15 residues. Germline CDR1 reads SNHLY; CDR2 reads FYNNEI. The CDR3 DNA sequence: TGTGCCAGCAGTGCGCGTTCGGCGGGGGGGGACGAGCAGTACTTC. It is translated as CASSARSAGGDEQYF.

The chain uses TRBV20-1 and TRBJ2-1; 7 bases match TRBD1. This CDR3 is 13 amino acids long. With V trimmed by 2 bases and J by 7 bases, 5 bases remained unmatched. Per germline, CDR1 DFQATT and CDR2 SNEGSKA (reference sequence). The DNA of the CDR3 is TGCAGTGCTAGAAAGACAGGGCGTAATGAGCAGTTCTTC. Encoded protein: CSARKTGRNEQFF.